This T cell receptor beta chain emerged from a study of OX40 agonist ivuxolimab in advanced cancers. Study as a whole: Enrolled patients in dose escalation had cancers that were hepatocellular carcinoma, melanoma, renal cell or head and neck cancer.

Profiling relied on immunoSEQ multiplex PCR, and the TCRdb table lists in-frame clones only, not all of them. The table has around 68,000 clones, roughly nine tenths seen once. Unmatched junction bases numbered 7, after V lost 5 bases and J lost 5 bases. This CDR3 has 15 residues. Germline V gene data show CDR1 as SGHVS and CDR2 as FNYEAQ. The sequences come from CD4+ or CD8+ T cells sorted from blood, collected in a trial of the OX40 agonist ivuxolimab. This clonotype was obtained from an adult with an advanced solid tumor such as melanoma, head and neck, liver or kidney cancer. V is TRBV7-6 and J is TRBJ1-5, with 9 bases matching TRBD1. The CDR3 reads CASSVRTGVDQPQHF. For the CDR3, the DNA is TGTGCCAGCAGCGTACGGACAGGGGTTGATCAGCCCCAGCATTTT.